These T cell receptor beta chains were read from a single sample in a study of blood T cell repertoires in COVID-19. Profiling relied on immunoSEQ multiplex PCR, and the TCRdb table lists in-frame clones only, not all of them. The sample yields fewer than 130,000 clones, less than 75% seen once. The specimen sequenced was peripheral blood. Receptor source: a woman in her sixties or seventies with acute or convalescent COVID-19. CDR3s include the opening cysteine and the closing phenylalanine or tryptophan. The D gene is left open where the match is weak. Expanded clones are given a class, and other clones once, few, many or no size at all.

TRBD1	-	TRBV28	TRBJ1-2	CASSFSGQGHYGYTF	TGTGCCAGCAGTTTTTCCGGACAGGGGCACTATGGCTACACCTTC
-	few	TRBV24-1	TRBJ2-7	CATSSGTYEQYF	TGTGCCACTAGTTCGGGGACCTACGAGCAGTACTTC
-	-	TRBV3-1/TRBV3-2	TRBJ2-7	CASSLKTRVEQYF	TGTGCCAGCAGCTTAAAGACTCGGGTCGAGCAGTACTTC
-	-	TRBV6-2/TRBV6-3	TRBJ2-7	CASSYDKIYEQYF	TGTGCCAGCAGTTACGACAAGATCTACGAGCAGTACTTC
-	-	TRBV19	TRBJ2-7	CASSIQGPYEQYF	TGTGCCAGTAGTATCCAGGGGCCCTACGAGCAGTACTTC
TRBD1	-	TRBV24-1	TRBJ1-5	CATSRQGMQPQHF	TGTGCCACCAGCAGACAGGGGATGCAGCCCCAGCATTTT
TRBD2	-	TRBV9	TRBJ2-1	CASSPGGGPYNEQFF	TGTGCCAGCAGCCCCGGCGGGGGACCCTACAATGAGCAGTTCTTC
-	-	TRBV7-3	TRBJ2-2	CASNQGSGELFF	TGTGCCAGCAACCAGGGTTCCGGGGAGCTGTTTTTT
TRBD1	-	TRBV27	TRBJ2-7	CASSLGDSLSYEQYF	TGTGCCAGCAGTTTAGGGGACAGCCTCTCCTACGAGCAGTACTTC
TRBD1	-	TRBV6-5	TRBJ1-3	CASSSGQAQNTIYF	TGTGCCAGCAGTTCCGGACAGGCCCAAAACACCATATATTTT
TRBD2	few	TRBV12-3/TRBV12-4	TRBJ2-7	CASSYRGVHEQYF	TGTGCCAGCAGTTACCGGGGGGTCCACGAGCAGTACTTC
-	-	TRBV24-1	TRBJ1-5	CATSAGAGQPQHF	TGTGCCACCAGTGCAGGGGCAGGTCAGCCCCAGCATTTT
TRBD1	-	TRBV24-1	TRBJ2-5	CATSDSFRTGEETQYF	TGTGCCACCAGTGATTCTTTCCGGACAGGGGAAGAGACCCAGTACTTC
-	-	TRBV9	TRBJ1-4	CASSVEAGTEKLFF	TGTGCCAGCAGCGTAGAAGCGGGCACCGAAAAACTGTTTTTT
TRBD2	few	TRBV19	TRBJ2-1	CAIGLAGGTPYNEQFF	TGTGCCATAGGACTAGCGGGGGGTACCCCCTACAATGAGCAGTTCTTC
-	-	TRBV29-1	TRBJ1-1	CSVKISGGARTEAFF	TGCAGCGTTAAGATCTCGGGGGGGGCGCGTACTGAAGCTTTCTTT
-	-	TRBV6-5	TRBJ1-1	CASSYSERVTEAFF	TGTGCCAGCAGTTACTCTGAGAGGGTAACTGAAGCTTTCTTT
TRBD1	few	TRBV18	TRBJ2-3	CASSPGQGRTDTQYF	TGTGCCAGCTCACCGGGACAGGGGAGGACAGATACGCAGTATTTT
-	-	TRBV10-2	TRBJ2-7	CASSPSSRGSAEQYF	TGCGCCAGCAGTCCTTCCTCCAGGGGATCGGCCGAGCAGTACTTC
-	-	TRBV6-5	TRBJ1-2	CASYHPSGGNYGYTF	TGTGCCAGCTACCACCCGTCGGGGGGAAACTATGGCTACACCTTC
TRBD1	-	TRBV19	TRBJ1-2	CASSGTGGGYGYTF	TGTGCCAGTAGCGGGACAGGGGGAGGCTATGGCTACACCTTC
TRBD1	few	TRBV5-4	TRBJ1-2	CASSSKSTGTGPGYTF	TGTGCCAGCAGCTCCAAGAGCACCGGGACAGGGCCTGGCTACACCTTC
TRBD1	-	TRBV6-6	TRBJ1-5	CASSSGQGRGQPQHF	TGTGCCAGCAGTTCAGGACAGGGAAGAGGACAGCCCCAGCATTTT
TRBD1	-	TRBV7-2	TRBJ1-5	CASSWKGQDNQPQHF	TGTGCCAGCAGCTGGAAAGGACAGGATAATCAGCCCCAGCATTTT
-	few	TRBV6-5	TRBJ2-2	CASSYAAGRNTGELFF	TGTGCCAGCAGTTATGCGGCGGGGAGGAACACCGGGGAGCTGTTTTTT
TRBD1	-	TRBV7-2	TRBJ1-4	CASRPPGTGRPNEKLFF	TGTGCCAGCAGACCCCCCGGGACAGGGAGGCCTAATGAAAAACTGTTTTTT
-	-	TRBV18	TRBJ1-5	CASSPPRGRGNSNQPQHF	TGTGCCAGCTCACCACCAAGGGGTAGGGGGAATAGCAATCAGCCCCAGCATTTT
TRBD1	-	TRBV14	TRBJ2-7	CASSQAGTVPLEQYF	TGTGCCAGCAGCCAGGCCGGGACAGTCCCTCTCGAGCAGTACTTC
TRBD2	-	TRBV19	TRBJ2-5	CASSRSGGPQETQYF	TGTGCCAGTAGTAGAAGCGGGGGGCCACAAGAGACCCAGTACTTC
-	-	TRBV6-6	TRBJ2-2	CASSPLGGFGELFF	TGTGCCAGCAGTCCCCTCGGAGGATTCGGGGAGCTGTTTTTT
-	-	TRBV7-3	TRBJ2-6	CASSQITAGANVLTF	TGTGCCAGCAGTCAAATCACAGCTGGGGCCAACGTCCTGACTTTC
-	-	TRBV29-1	TRBJ1-2	CSVETSREVYGYTF	TGCAGCGTTGAAACCAGCAGGGAGGTCTATGGCTACACCTTC
-	once	TRBV6-5	TRBJ1-5	CASSYSAGVGQPQHF	TGTGCCAGCAGTTACTCGGCAGGGGTTGGGCAGCCCCAGCATTTT
-	-	TRBV18	TRBJ1-6	CASSPFESSYNSPLHF	TGTGCCAGCTCACCTTTCGAGAGCTCCTATAATTCACCCCTCCACTTT
-	-	TRBV10-2	TRBJ1-5	CASSQGVMNQPQHF	TGCGCCAGCAGCCAGGGTGTGATGAATCAGCCCCAGCATTTT